A single sample gave rise to the 17 T cell receptor beta chains below, sequenced in a study of Ad26.COV2.S vaccination and SARS-CoV-2 variants. Indicated treatment: some 19 received Ad26.COV2.S at low or high dose, single or two shots; about five received placebo; per-sample allocation not given. Specimens were obtained on day 63 following the first vaccine or placebo injection. Clones were read by immunoSEQ multiplex PCR, and TCRdb kept only the in-frame ones, dropping some. The sample shows over 400,000 clones, about 92% of them seen only once. The source material was peripheral blood, sampled in a trial of Ad26.COV2.S vaccine versus placebo. The receptors stem from a person between 18 and 60 years old who received the Ad26.COV2.S COVID-19 vaccine or a placebo.

V usage is TRBV7-2 and J usage is TRBJ2-5; TRBD1 aligns across 7 bases. The CDR3 loop spans 13 amino acids. Trimming removed 9 bases from V and 5 bases from J; junction bases left unmatched: 9. In germline, CDR1 is SGHTA, CDR2 FQGNSA. The CDR3 region has the DNA TGTGCCAGTGGACAGGTTCAAGGGGAGACCCAGTACTTC. Its protein product is CASGQVQGETQYF. The variable domain in full, with the rest retrieved from reference TRBV7-2 and TRBJ2-5, is GAGVSQSPSNKVTEKGKDVELRCDPISGHTALYWYRQSLGQGLEFLIYFQGNSAPDKSGLPSDRFSAERTGGSVSTLTIQRTQQEDSAVYLCASGQVQGETQYFGPGTRLLVL.

The chain joins TRBV19 to TRBJ2-1; D unresolved. CDR1 LNHDA and CDR2 SQIVND come from the germline V gene (reference sequence). V lost 8 bases to trimming and J lost 4 bases, with 15 bases between them. The CDR3 extends over 14 amino acids. CDR3 protein: CASQVGWGYNEQFF. The DNA of the CDR3 is TGTGCCAGTCAAGTTGGCTGGGGATACAATGAGCAGTTCTTC.

V usage is TRBV30 and J usage is TRBJ2-1; D is perhaps TRBD2 (5 bases). The V gene's germline CDR1 is GTSNPN and CDR2 SVGIG (reference sequence). V lost 2 bases and J 12 bases, leaving 17 bases between the germline ends. This CDR3 spans 13 amino acids. The CDR3 protein is CAWSPGRGRGQFF. The CDR3 DNA reads as TGTGCCTGGAGTCCAGGTCGTGGCCGGGGGCAGTTCTTC.

This rearrangement joins TRBV4-1 to TRBJ2-3; D uncertain. The CDR3 contains 14 residues. Germline V gene sequence: CDR1 MGHRA, CDR2 YSYEKL. V was trimmed by 3 bases and J by 0 bases, leaving 7 bases between them. In nucleotides, the CDR3 is TGCGCCAGCAGCCAGCCACTTAGCACAGATACGCAGTATTTT. It yields the protein CASSQPLSTDTQYF.

The chain uses TRBV6-2 or TRBV6-3 and TRBJ2-7; TRBD2 is a possible D gene (5 bases). This CDR3 is 11 amino acids long. Germline V gene sequence: CDR1 MNHEY, CDR2 SVGEGT. Trimming removed 5 bases at V and 9 bases at J, with 11 bases between. CDR3 loop: CASSRGEGQYF. The DNA of the CDR3 is TGTGCCAGCAGTCGGGGAGAGGGGCAGTACTTC.

The chain is built from TRBV28 and TRBJ1-5, with a tentative D call TRBD1 (6 bases). This CDR3 has 16 residues. CDR1 is MDHEN and CDR2 is SYDVKM in the germline V gene. V was trimmed by 5 bases and J by 6 bases, leaving 20 bases between them. CDR3 amino acids: CASSPPGTIGSQPQHF. The CDR3 nucleotides read TGTGCCAGCAGTCCTCCGGGGACAATAGGTTCTCAGCCCCAGCATTTT.

J is TRBJ2-2 and V is TRBV3-1 (or the pseudogene TRBV3-2), with no clear D. V dropped 1 base and J dropped 3 bases, with 6 bases sitting between them. The CDR3 is 14 amino acids. Germline V CDR1 and CDR2: LGHDT, YNNKEL (reference sequence). The CDR3 DNA follows: TGTGCCAGCAGCCAAGTTCTAGACACCGGGGAGCTGTTTTTT. Translation: CASSQVLDTGELFF.

The rearrangement links TRBV7-9 to TRBJ1-2; maybe TRBD1 (5 bases). The CDR3 sequence is 14 residues long. The germline CDR1 and CDR2 sequences are SEHNR and FQNEAQ (reference sequence). V lost 1 base and J lost 6, with 12 bases in between. CDR3 DNA: TGTGCCAGCAGCTTAGGGGTCCAGGGACATGGCTACACCTTC. Amino acids: CASSLGVQGHGYTF.

This chain joins TRBV5-1 and TRBJ2-2; D gene uncertain. Trimming stripped 2 bases from V and 2 bases from J, with 10 bases between. The CDR3 covers 15 residues. Germline CDR1 reads SGHRS; CDR2 reads YFSETQ. The CDR3 region has the DNA TGCGCCAGCAGCTTTGCAGCGACTAACACCGGGGAGCTGTTTTTT. It yields the protein CASSFAATNTGELFF. Based on the CDR3 plus reference TRBV5-1 and TRBJ2-2, the full variable domain is KAGVTQTPRYLIKTRGQQVTLSCSPISGHRSVSWYQQTPGQGLQFLFEYFSETQRNKGNFPGRFSGRQFSNSRSEMNVSTLELGDSALYLCASSFAATNTGELFFGEGSRLTVL.

V is TRBV5-1 and J is TRBJ2-6; D call uncertain. Germline V gene sequence: CDR1 SGHRS, CDR2 YFSETQ. Trimming left V 1 base short and J 0 bases short, with 5 bases between. The CDR3 is 15 residues long. The CDR3 nucleotides read TGCGCCAGCAGCTTGACCCTCTCTGGGGCCAACGTCCTGACTTTC. Translation: CASSLTLSGANVLTF.

The V gene is TRBV7-2, the J gene TRBJ2-7; no definite D call. CDR1 is SGHTA, CDR2 FQGNSA, per germline. The CDR3 is 12 residues long. V gave up 3 bases and J gave up 4 bases, with 7 bases separating them. The CDR3 region is CASSLGRYEQYF. In DNA, the CDR3 is TGTGCCAGCAGCTTGGGTCGTTACGAGCAGTACTTC.

V is TRBV5-1 and J is TRBJ1-5; no definite D call. Trimming shortened V by 0 bases and J by 0 bases, and 7 bases separated the two germline ends. Germline V lookup: CDR1 SGHRS, CDR2 YFSETQ. The CDR3 length is 15 residues. CDR3 sequence (DNA): TGCGCCAGCAGCTTGGCTGGGTATAGCAATCAGCCCCAGCATTTT. This encodes CASSLAGYSNQPQHF.

This clone was picked up one time. The rearrangement links TRBV15 to TRBJ2-5; D unclear. V was clipped by 1 base and J by 5 bases, with 11 bases between them. Germline V gene sequence: CDR1 LNHNV, CDR2 YYDKDF (reference sequence). The CDR3 is 14 amino acids. The CDR3 sequence is CATSRASLGETQYF. In DNA, the CDR3 is TGTGCCACCAGCAGAGCATCCTTGGGGGAGACCCAGTACTTC.

This clone was detected once. The chain carries TRBV9 and TRBJ1-1, with 8 bases fitting TRBD1. J was trimmed by 4 bases and V by 3 bases; bases with no gene match: 8. CDR3 length: 15 amino acids. Germline-derived CDR1 and CDR2 are SGDLS and YYNGEE. CDR3: CASSARARGRTEAFF. CDR3 nucleotides: TGTGCCAGCAGCGCAAGGGCCAGGGGGCGCACTGAAGCTTTCTTT.

This chain links TRBV4-2 with TRBJ1-4; perhaps TRBD1 as D (5 bases). CDR1 and CDR2 (germline): LGHNA, YNFKEQ. The CDR3 sequence is 15 residues long. With 4 bases removed from V and 5 bases from J, the gap between germline ends came to 14 bases. DNA of the CDR3: TGTGCCAGCAGCCCGGGGGGGAAGGTCAATGAAAAACTGTTTTTT. Its translation is CASSPGGKVNEKLFF.

The chain joins TRBV4-2 to TRBJ2-1, with TRBD1 matching over 7 bases. The germline V gene encodes CDR1 LGHNA and CDR2 YNFKEQ. The junction had 6 bases not matched to a gene; V was cut back by 3 bases and J by 7 bases. This CDR3 has 14 residues. The CDR3 nucleotides are TGTGCCAGCAGCCAGGCAGACAGGGCAAATGAGCAGTTCTTC. It is translated as CASSQADRANEQFF.

J is TRBJ2-7 and V is TRBV2; possible D gene TRBD2, 6 bases. Germline V CDR1 and CDR2: SNHLY, FYNNEI. The CDR3 is 18 residues long. The ends were cut back, 2 bases at V and 2 bases at J, with 22 bases in the middle. The CDR3 reads CASSERRPLATSAYEQYF. The DNA of the CDR3 is TGTGCCAGCAGTGAAAGGCGCCCTCTAGCGACCAGCGCCTACGAGCAGTACTTC.